The rows below give T cell receptor beta chains drawn from one sample of a study of graft-versus-host responses after intestinal transplantation. What these receptors recognize is not known. Sequenced by immunoSEQ multiplex PCR; TCRdb stores in-frame clones only, minus some. The sample lists around 45,000 clones, about nine tenths occurring once. The sample consisted of unstimulated CD4+ T cells sorted from spleen or lymph node cells, taken before transplant. Receptor source: a human donor who was the organ donor for an intestinal transplant. Both conserved end residues are part of each CDR3. The order of the fields is CDR3 DNA, CDR3 protein, J gene, D gene, V gene, clone size. D genes are given only for firm matches. Only some rows state a clone size, as once, few, many or a class for expanded clones.

cdr3_nt: TGTGCCAGCAGCTTACTAGCGAGAGGGAGCACAGATACGCAGTATTTT
cdr3_aa: CASSLLARGSTDTQYF
j_call: TRBJ2-3
d_call: -
v_call: TRBV7-2
clone_size: -

cdr3_nt: TGCAGCGTTGAAGATGGGGGACTAGGAACAGATACGCAGTATTTT
cdr3_aa: CSVEDGGLGTDTQYF
j_call: TRBJ2-3
d_call: TRBD2
v_call: TRBV29-1
clone_size: -

cdr3_nt: TGTGCCAGCAGCTTACAGGGAGCAGATACGCAGTATTTT
cdr3_aa: CASSLQGADTQYF
j_call: TRBJ2-3
d_call: -
v_call: TRBV7-3
clone_size: -

cdr3_nt: TGTGCCAGCAGCTCCGGACAGGGCCCTGCTGAAAAACTGTTTTTT
cdr3_aa: CASSSGQGPAEKLFF
j_call: TRBJ1-4
d_call: TRBD1
v_call: TRBV7-8
clone_size: -

cdr3_nt: TGTGCCAGCAGCTCCCCGGGCAATGAAAAACTGTTTTTT
cdr3_aa: CASSSPGNEKLFF
j_call: TRBJ1-4
d_call: -
v_call: TRBV7-9
clone_size: -

cdr3_nt: TGTGCCAGCAGCGGGACAGGGCCTCGCTCCTACGAGCAGTACTTC
cdr3_aa: CASSGTGPRSYEQYF
j_call: TRBJ2-7
d_call: TRBD1
v_call: TRBV5-5
clone_size: once

cdr3_nt: TGTGCCAGCAGTGTATTGGTTTTGACAGATACGCAGTATTTT
cdr3_aa: CASSVLVLTDTQYF
j_call: TRBJ2-3
d_call: -
v_call: TRBV2
clone_size: -

cdr3_nt: TGTGCCAGCAGGGGACTAGCGGGAGACACCGGGGAGCTGTTTTTT
cdr3_aa: CASRGLAGDTGELFF
j_call: TRBJ2-2
d_call: TRBD2
v_call: TRBV2
clone_size: -

cdr3_nt: TGTGCCAGGAGGGACGTGGGTGCAGAGACTAACTATGGCTACACCTTC
cdr3_aa: CARRDVGAETNYGYTF
j_call: TRBJ1-2
d_call: -
v_call: TRBV7-9
clone_size: -

cdr3_nt: TGTGCCTGGAGACTAGCGGGAGCCTACGAGCAGTACTTC
cdr3_aa: CAWRLAGAYEQYF
j_call: TRBJ2-7
d_call: TRBD2
v_call: TRBV30
clone_size: -

cdr3_nt: TGTGCCAGCAGTTATTCATCCGGGACAGGGAACTACGAGCAGTACTTC
cdr3_aa: CASSYSSGTGNYEQYF
j_call: TRBJ2-7
d_call: TRBD1
v_call: TRBV6-5
clone_size: -

cdr3_nt: TGTGCCAGCAGCTTAGCCCGTGACGGAGATACGCAGTATTTT
cdr3_aa: CASSLARDGDTQYF
j_call: TRBJ2-3
d_call: -
v_call: TRBV11-3
clone_size: -

cdr3_nt: TGTGCCAGCAGCCTCCTCGGACAGGCCCCCTACGAGCAGTACTTC
cdr3_aa: CASSLLGQAPYEQYF
j_call: TRBJ2-7
d_call: TRBD1
v_call: TRBV5-5
clone_size: once

cdr3_nt: TGTGCCAGCTATGGACTAGCGAACTACGAGCAGTACTTC
cdr3_aa: CASYGLANYEQYF
j_call: TRBJ2-7
d_call: TRBD2
v_call: TRBV2
clone_size: -

cdr3_nt: TGTGCCAGCAGTTTAGGTCCCGGGGAGCTGTTTTTT
cdr3_aa: CASSLGPGELFF
j_call: TRBJ2-2
d_call: -
v_call: TRBV28
clone_size: -

cdr3_nt: TGTGCCAGCTCACCAAGCGGGAGGACAGATACGCAGTATTTT
cdr3_aa: CASSPSGRTDTQYF
j_call: TRBJ2-3
d_call: TRBD2
v_call: TRBV18
clone_size: -

cdr3_nt: TGTGCCAGACTACACAGGGGACTTAATGAAAAACTGTTTTTT
cdr3_aa: CARLHRGLNEKLFF
j_call: TRBJ1-4
d_call: TRBD1
v_call: TRBV19
clone_size: few

cdr3_nt: TGTGCCACCAGCTCTGAAGAGACCCAGTACTTC
cdr3_aa: CATSSEETQYF
j_call: TRBJ2-5
d_call: -
v_call: TRBV15
clone_size: -

cdr3_nt: TGTGCCAGCAGCTTAGTAGCGGGACTAGCGGGAGGGAAATGGTACGAGCAGTACTTC
cdr3_aa: CASSLVAGLAGGKWYEQYF
j_call: TRBJ2-7
d_call: TRBD2
v_call: TRBV7-9
clone_size: once

cdr3_nt: TGTGCCAGCTGGACTCCGGCTCGTCGAAACACCATATATTTT
cdr3_aa: CASWTPARRNTIYF
j_call: TRBJ1-3
d_call: -
v_call: TRBV28
clone_size: -

cdr3_nt: TGTGCCAGCAGCGTAGGAAGTTACCCCACAGATACGCAGTATTTT
cdr3_aa: CASSVGSYPTDTQYF
j_call: TRBJ2-3
d_call: -
v_call: TRBV9
clone_size: few

cdr3_nt: TGTGCCATCAGTGAGTCGACGGGGGGACTAGCGGGAGGCCGGGAGCTGTTTTTT
cdr3_aa: CAISESTGGLAGGRELFF
j_call: TRBJ2-2
d_call: TRBD2
v_call: TRBV10-3
clone_size: -